This note documents a single T cell receptor beta chain sequence. This entry comes from a study of blood T cell repertoires in COVID-19. In the study overall: PBMCs, B-cell-depleted T cells, or T cells were the source of the cDNA or gDNA that made up the material.

Germline assignment: CDR1 LNHDA and CDR2 SQIVND (reference sequence). This CDR3 has 16 amino acids. V was pared by 4 bases and J by 0 bases, with 6 bases of the junction left unmatched. Repertoires were generated with immunoSEQ multiplex PCR, while TCRdb's copy carries only in-frame clones and drops some. The sample yields approximately 53,000 clones, 75% to 85% seen once. Material: peripheral blood. The chain carries TRBV19 and TRBJ2-1; 7 bases are shared with TRBD2. The TCR was taken from a woman aged 55-69 years with acute or convalescent COVID-19. The CDR3 spells CASSKTSASSYNEQFF. The CDR3 DNA sequence: TGTGCCAGTAGTAAAACTAGCGCCAGCTCCTACAATGAGCAGTTCTTC.